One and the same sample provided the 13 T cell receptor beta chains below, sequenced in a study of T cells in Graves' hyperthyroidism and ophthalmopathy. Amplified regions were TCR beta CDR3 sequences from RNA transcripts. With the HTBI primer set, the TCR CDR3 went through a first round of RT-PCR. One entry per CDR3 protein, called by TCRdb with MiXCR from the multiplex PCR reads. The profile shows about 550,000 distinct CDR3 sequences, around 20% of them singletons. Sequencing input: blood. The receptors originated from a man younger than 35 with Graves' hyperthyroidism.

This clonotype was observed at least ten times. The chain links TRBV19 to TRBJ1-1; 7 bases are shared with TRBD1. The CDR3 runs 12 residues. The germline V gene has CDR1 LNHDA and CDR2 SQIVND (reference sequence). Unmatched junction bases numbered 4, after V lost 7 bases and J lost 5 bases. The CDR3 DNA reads TGTGCCAGTATACAGGGGAATACTGAAGCTTTCTTT. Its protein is CASIQGNTEAFF.

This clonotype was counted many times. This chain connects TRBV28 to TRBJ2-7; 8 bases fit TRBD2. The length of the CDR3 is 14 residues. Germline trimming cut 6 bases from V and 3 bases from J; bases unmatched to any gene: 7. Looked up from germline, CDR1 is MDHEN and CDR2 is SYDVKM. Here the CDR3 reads CASRPSGGHYEQYF. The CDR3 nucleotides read TGTGCCAGCAGGCCCTCGGGGGGGCACTACGAGCAGTACTTC.

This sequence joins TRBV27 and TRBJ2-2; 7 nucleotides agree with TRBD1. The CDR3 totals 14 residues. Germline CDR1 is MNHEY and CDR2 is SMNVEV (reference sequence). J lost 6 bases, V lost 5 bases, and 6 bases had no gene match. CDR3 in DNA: TGTGCCAGCAGTGGACAGGATGGGCCCGGGGAGCTGTTTTTT. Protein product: CASSGQDGPGELFF.

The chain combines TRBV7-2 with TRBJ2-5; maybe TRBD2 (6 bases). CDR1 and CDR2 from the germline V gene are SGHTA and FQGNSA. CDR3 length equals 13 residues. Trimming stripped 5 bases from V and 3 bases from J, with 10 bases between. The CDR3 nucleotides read TGTGCCAGCAGCAAGGGACTGGAAGAGACCCAGTACTTC. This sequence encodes CASSKGLEETQYF.

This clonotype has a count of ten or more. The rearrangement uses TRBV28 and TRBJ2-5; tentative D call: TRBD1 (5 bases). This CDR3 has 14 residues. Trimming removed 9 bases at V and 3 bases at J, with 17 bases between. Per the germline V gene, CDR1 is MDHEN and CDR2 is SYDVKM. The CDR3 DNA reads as TGTGCCAGTCATCAAAGGACAACTAAAGAGACCCAGTACTTC. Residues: CASHQRTTKETQYF.

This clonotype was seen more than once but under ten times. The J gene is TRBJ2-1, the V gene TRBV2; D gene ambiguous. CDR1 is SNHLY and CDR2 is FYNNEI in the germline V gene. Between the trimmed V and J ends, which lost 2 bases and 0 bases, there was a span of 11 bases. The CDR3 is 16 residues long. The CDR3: CASSELNLTSYNEQFF. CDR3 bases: TGTGCCAGCAGTGAATTGAACTTGACCTCCTACAATGAGCAGTTCTTC.

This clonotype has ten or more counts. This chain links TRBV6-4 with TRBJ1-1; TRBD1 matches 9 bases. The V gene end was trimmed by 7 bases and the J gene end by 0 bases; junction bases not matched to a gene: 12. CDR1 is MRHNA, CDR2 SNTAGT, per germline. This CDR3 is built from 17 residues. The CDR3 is CASIRRSGQGMNTEAFF. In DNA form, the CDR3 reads TGTGCCAGCATCCGCCGATCGGGACAGGGAATGAACACTGAAGCTTTCTTT.

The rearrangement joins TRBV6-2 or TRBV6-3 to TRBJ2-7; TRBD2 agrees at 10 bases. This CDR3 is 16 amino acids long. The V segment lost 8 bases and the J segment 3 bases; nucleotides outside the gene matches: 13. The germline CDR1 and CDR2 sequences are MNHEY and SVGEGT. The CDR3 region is CASSRLAGVKFYEQYF. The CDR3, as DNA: TGTGCCAGCTCACGTCTAGCGGGGGTAAAATTCTACGAGCAGTACTTC.

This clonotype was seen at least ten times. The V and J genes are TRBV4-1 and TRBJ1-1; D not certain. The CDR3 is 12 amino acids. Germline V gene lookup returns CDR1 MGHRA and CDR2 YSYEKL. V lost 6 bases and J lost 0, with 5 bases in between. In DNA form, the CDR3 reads TGCGCCAGCAGTCATCTGAACACTGAAGCTTTCTTT. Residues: CASSHLNTEAFF.

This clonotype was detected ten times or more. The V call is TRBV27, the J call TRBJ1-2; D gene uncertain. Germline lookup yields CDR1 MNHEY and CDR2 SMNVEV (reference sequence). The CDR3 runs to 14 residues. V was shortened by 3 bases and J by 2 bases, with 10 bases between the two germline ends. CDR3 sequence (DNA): TGTGCCAGCAGTTTCGGTTTGGCGAACTATGGCTACACCTTC. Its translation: CASSFGLANYGYTF.

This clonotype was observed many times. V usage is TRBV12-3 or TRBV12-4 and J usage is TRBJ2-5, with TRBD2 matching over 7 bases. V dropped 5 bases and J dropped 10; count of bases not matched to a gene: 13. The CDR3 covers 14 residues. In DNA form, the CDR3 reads TGTGCCAGCAGTCCGAGGGTGGGGACTAACAACCAGTACTTC. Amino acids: CASSPRVGTNNQYF.

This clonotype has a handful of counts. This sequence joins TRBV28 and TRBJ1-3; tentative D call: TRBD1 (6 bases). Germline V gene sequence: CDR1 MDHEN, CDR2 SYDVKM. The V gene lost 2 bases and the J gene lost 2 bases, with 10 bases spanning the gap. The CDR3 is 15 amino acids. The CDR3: CASSLTGFPGNTIYF. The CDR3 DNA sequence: TGTGCCAGCAGTTTAACAGGGTTCCCTGGAAACACCATATATTTT. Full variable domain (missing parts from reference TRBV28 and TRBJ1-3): DVKVTQSSRYLVKRTGEKVFLECVQDMDHENMFWYRQDPGLGLRLIYFSYDVKMKEKGDIPEGYSVSREKKERFSLILESASTNQTSMYLCASSLTGFPGNTIYFGEGSWLTVV.

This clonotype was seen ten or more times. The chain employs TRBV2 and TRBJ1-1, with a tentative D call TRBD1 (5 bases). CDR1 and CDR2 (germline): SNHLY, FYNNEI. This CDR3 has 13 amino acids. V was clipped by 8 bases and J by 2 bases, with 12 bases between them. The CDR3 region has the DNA TGTGCCAGCGGGGCGTTGGGAAACACTGAAGCTTTCTTT. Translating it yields CASGALGNTEAFF.